Presented here are 17 T cell receptor beta chains from one specimen sequenced in a study of cytomegalovirus exposure and HLA in healthy donors. PCR employed 60 Vbeta and 13 Jbeta primers. Assay: immunoSEQ multiplex PCR; the TCRdb copy retains only in-frame clones and omits some. The sample carries roughly 71,000 clones, around 62% recorded once. The source material was PBMCs. All receptors come from a man in his thirties or forties in good health and CMV-seronegative.

The J gene is TRBJ2-3, the V gene TRBV29-1; D remains unclear. The CDR3 contains 11 residues. V was cut by 6 bases and J by 4 bases, with 8 bases left in between. CDR1 and CDR2 (germline): SQVTM, ANQGSEA. DNA for the CDR3: TGCAGCGTGTTCCGGGCAGATACGCAGTATTTT. This codes for CSVFRADTQYF.

The chain combines TRBV9 with TRBJ2-7, with 9 bases aligning to TRBD2. Per the germline V gene, CDR1 is SGDLS and CDR2 is YYNGEE. V lost 3 bases to trimming and J lost 3 bases; unmatched junction nucleotides: 7. This CDR3 has 15 amino acids. CDR3 protein: CASSATGAGGYEQYF. The CDR3 DNA follows: TGTGCCAGCAGCGCTACTGGAGCGGGGGGCTACGAGCAGTACTTC.

The chain links TRBV5-1 to TRBJ2-6; 10 bases are a match to TRBD1. Germline assignment: CDR1 SGHRS and CDR2 YFSETQ. The CDR3 length is 19 residues. J lost 0 bases, V lost 4 bases, and 10 bases had no gene match. CDR3 residues: CASSRRLGQGNSGANVLTF. CDR3 DNA: TGCGCCAGCAGCCGGCGTTTGGGACAGGGGAACTCTGGGGCCAACGTCCTGACTTTC. The full variable domain, in which reference TRBV5-1 and TRBJ2-6 provide the parts outside the CDR3, is KAGVTQTPRYLIKTRGQQVTLSCSPISGHRSVSWYQQTPGQGLQFLFEYFSETQRNKGNFPGRFSGRQFSNSRSEMNVSTLELGDSALYLCASSRRLGQGNSGANVLTFGAGSRLTVL.

This clone was recorded once. In nucleotides, the CDR3 is TGCGCCAGCAGCTTGGGGACTAGCGGGATTTACGAGCAGTACTTC. This gives the protein CASSLGTSGIYEQYF. This chain joins TRBV5-1 and TRBJ2-7, with 12 nucleotides matching TRBD2. This CDR3 comprises 15 residues. The trim removed 0 bases at V and 4 bases at J, leaving 2 bases unmatched. In germline, CDR1 is SGHRS, CDR2 YFSETQ.

This clone turned up a few times. The chain links TRBV7-8 to TRBJ1-6, with a possible D match to TRBD1 (5 bases). The CDR3 contains 14 residues. Trimming took 1 base from V and 10 from J, leaving 11 bases between them. Germline loops: CDR1 SGHVS, CDR2 FQNEAQ. In DNA form, the CDR3 reads TGTGCCAGCAGCTTAGGGGGACTAATATCACCCCTCCACTTT. This codes for CASSLGGLISPLHF.

This chain links TRBV6-4 with TRBJ2-3; a possible D gene is TRBD1 (5 bases). Trimming left V 0 bases short and J 5 bases short, with 15 bases between. In germline, CDR1 is MRHNA, CDR2 SNTAGT. The CDR3 spans 16 residues. CDR3 DNA: TGTGCCAGCAGTGACTCGGTGGGGCCCCCCAGAGATACGCAGTATTTT. This translates into CASSDSVGPPRDTQYF.

The rearrangement joins TRBV11-3 to TRBJ2-5; D perhaps matches TRBD2 (6 bases). Trimming took 5 bases from V and 1 from J, leaving 11 bases between them. Germline loops: CDR1 SGHNT, CDR2 YENEEA. The length of the CDR3 is 14 residues. The CDR3 DNA is TGTGCCAGCAGCAGTCGGGGGAGCCAAGAGACCCAGTACTTC. Translating gives CASSSRGSQETQYF.

This chain joins TRBV13 and TRBJ2-7; 10 bases are shared with TRBD1. Germline CDR1 and CDR2: PRHDT and FYEKMQ (reference sequence). The CDR3 runs to 15 residues. The ends lost 2 bases at V and 7 bases at J; junction bases unmatched: 8. The CDR3 reads CASSLSGQGSREQYF. CDR3 DNA sequence: TGTGCCAGCAGCTTATCGGGACAGGGGTCTCGAGAGCAGTACTTC.

This clone came up a few times. This rearrangement joins TRBV5-1 to TRBJ2-3; 7 bases are shared with TRBD2. V trimming: 6 bases; J trimming: 1 base; junction bases outside the gene matches: 11. Germline values: CDR1 SGHRS, CDR2 YFSETQ. The CDR3 sequence is 16 residues long. The CDR3 here is CASKAGNVRGTDTQYF. CDR3 in DNA: TGCGCCAGCAAAGCGGGGAACGTTAGGGGCACAGATACGCAGTATTTT.

V usage is TRBV6-5 and J usage is TRBJ1-2, with D perhaps matching TRBD1 (5 bases). Germline V gives CDR1 MNHEY, CDR2 SVGAGI. This CDR3 has 13 residues. V dropped 3 bases and J dropped 8 bases, with 13 bases sitting between them. The CDR3 nucleotides are TGTGCCAGCAGTTATCGACACGGGGGGGGCTACACCTTC. It translates to CASSYRHGGGYTF.

The rearrangement uses TRBV7-2 and TRBJ1-1; weak D call: TRBD1 (6 bases). The CDR3 has 14 amino acids. The V and J ends lost 3 bases and 5 bases respectively, with 13 bases between them. Germline V lookup: CDR1 SGHTA, CDR2 FQGNSA. The CDR3 sequence is CASSFAPGVTEAFF. DNA for the CDR3: TGTGCCAGCAGCTTCGCACCAGGGGTGACTGAAGCTTTCTTT.

This chain joins TRBV19 and TRBJ2-5; 8 bases match TRBD1. The CDR3 consists of 15 residues. The J segment lost 5 bases and the V segment lost 10 bases, leaving 15 bases of the junction unmatched. Germline loops: CDR1 LNHDA, CDR2 SQIVND (reference sequence). CDR3 DNA sequence: TGTGCCACCGCGGACAGGGTGGGGTTTGTGGAGACCCAGTACTTC. Its translation is CATADRVGFVETQYF.

V and J are TRBV5-4 and TRBJ1-4; D is uncertain. The V and J ends lost 1 base and 3 bases respectively, with 10 bases between them. Germline-derived CDR1 and CDR2 are SGHNT and YYREEE (reference sequence). The CDR3 covers 15 residues. CDR3 bases: TGTGCCAGCAGCTTGATGGGCCAGGCTAATGAAAAACTGTTTTTT. Translation: CASSLMGQANEKLFF.

The chain uses TRBV7-9 and TRBJ2-2; D remains unclear. The CDR3 loop spans 14 amino acids. Trimming removed 3 bases from V and 7 bases from J, with 12 bases in between. CDR1 is SEHNR, CDR2 FQNEAQ, per germline (reference sequence). The CDR3 region is CASSFSGNRGELFF. As DNA, the CDR3 is TGTGCCAGCAGCTTTTCAGGAAATCGCGGGGAGCTGTTTTTT.

The chain couples TRBV14 to TRBJ2-7, with D maybe TRBD2 (5 bases). Germline V lookup: CDR1 SGHDN, CDR2 FVKESK. The CDR3 extends over 13 amino acids. Trimming took off 1 base at V and 6 bases at J, with 10 bases between the two ends. As DNA, the CDR3 is TGTGCCAGCAGCCAAGCGCTACGGGGCGAGCAGTACTTC. This encodes CASSQALRGEQYF.

This clone came up a few times. The genes are TRBV19 and TRBJ1-2; no definite D call. CDR3 length equals 13 residues. The germline gives CDR1 LNHDA, CDR2 SQIVND (reference sequence). The V end was cut by 4 bases, the J end by 3 bases, with 9 bases between. In DNA form, the CDR3 reads TGTGCCAGTAGTACTCCAGTGGACTATGGCTACACCTTC. Protein: CASSTPVDYGYTF.

The rearrangement uses TRBV7-9 and TRBJ2-7; 7 bases line up with TRBD2. The germline CDR1 and CDR2 sequences are SEHNR and FQNEAQ (reference sequence). After removal of 3 bases from V and 6 bases from J, the junction contained 2 bases not matched to a gene. The CDR3 runs 12 residues. CDR3 protein: CASSLGGSEQYF. CDR3 DNA: TGTGCCAGCAGCTTGGGGGGGTCCGAGCAGTACTTC.